Below are 17 T cell receptor beta chains sequenced from a single sample in a study of response to subunit inactivated influenza vaccine. MiXCR was run by TCRdb on the RT-PCR reads, yielding one entry per CDR3 protein. The table records roughly 500,000 distinct CDR3 sequences, approximately 24% of them present only once. The sample was also reused in another study, on T cells expressing NK-cell markers. From that study: For TCR beta, cDNA was produced by 5'RACE template switching with UMIs.

The specimen comprised CD4+ T cells sorted from PBMCs, sampled roughly 12 days after vaccination. Source of these receptors: a man aged 50 or older who received an inactivated influenza vaccine.

This chain uses TRBV5-1 with TRBJ2-2, with D perhaps being TRBD1 or TRBD2 (5 bases each). V lost 4 bases and J 2 bases, leaving 9 bases between the germline ends. This CDR3 contains 14 residues. CDR1 SGHRS and CDR2 YFSETQ come from the germline V gene. CDR3 amino acids: CASSARDNTGELFF. The CDR3 bases are TGCGCCAGCAGCGCACGGGACAACACCGGGGAGCTGTTTTTT.

This chain links TRBV12-3 or TRBV12-4 with TRBJ1-2; D is unclear. This CDR3 is 16 amino acids long. The V end was cut by 5 bases, the J end by 2 bases, with 18 bases between. The CDR3 here is CASSPRSSRGNYGYTF. The CDR3 region has the DNA TGTGCCAGCAGTCCACGTTCCTCGAGAGGGAACTATGGCTACACCTTC.

This clonotype was detected only a few times. The rearrangement joins TRBV5-1 to TRBJ2-7; TRBD1 might be the D (6 bases). V was clipped by 0 bases and J by 2 bases, with 9 bases between them. Germline V gene lookup returns CDR1 SGHRS and CDR2 YFSETQ. CDR3 length: 14 amino acids. Written as DNA, the CDR3 is TGCGCCAGCAGCTTGGAAGGACAGACCTACGAGCAGTACTTC. Translated, it gives CASSLEGQTYEQYF.

This clonotype occurred a few times. This chain uses TRBV7-9 with TRBJ2-3; D may be TRBD2 (5 bases). Germline V CDR1 and CDR2: SEHNR, FQNEAQ (reference sequence). V was pared by 1 base and J by 8 bases, with 13 bases between. The CDR3 totals 14 residues. The CDR3 coding sequence is TGTGCCAGCAGCTTAGGGCTAGCCCCGGTTACGCAGTATTTT. It translates to CASSLGLAPVTQYF.

The rearrangement joins TRBV28 to TRBJ2-1, with D perhaps TRBD1 or TRBD2 (5 bases each). Germline CDR1 and CDR2: MDHEN and SYDVKM. This CDR3 is 18 amino acids long. Trimming removed 4 bases from V and 0 bases from J, with 19 bases in between. Here the CDR3 DNA reads TGTGCCAGCAGTTCTTATTGGGGGTCGGATCGCTCCTACAATGAGCAGTTCTTC. Its protein is CASSSYWGSDRSYNEQFF.

This chain's CDR3 is CASSHSTRGETQYF. DNA for the CDR3: TGTGCCAGCAGCCACTCGACTAGAGGGGAGACCCAGTACTTC. The chain recombines TRBV3-1 with TRBJ2-5, with a tentative D call TRBD2 (6 bases). The CDR3 has 14 amino acids. The germline CDR1 and CDR2 sequences are LGHDT and YNNKEL (reference sequence). The germline V and J ends were trimmed by 3 bases and 5 bases, with 13 bases remaining between them.

V usage is TRBV2 and J usage is TRBJ1-5, with D tentatively TRBD1 (6 bases). Between the trimmed V and J ends, which lost 5 bases and 4 bases, there was a span of 18 bases. CDR1 and CDR2 (germline): SNHLY, FYNNEI. This CDR3 is 16 amino acids long. CDR3 coding DNA: TGTGCCAGCAGTTCTGGGCGTACACAGGGTAATCAGCCCCAGCATTTT. This translates into CASSSGRTQGNQPQHF.

The CDR3 sequence: CASSYSSGLAGGRPDTQYF. The CDR3 DNA reads as TGTGCCAGCAGTTACTCGAGTGGACTAGCGGGGGGGCGCCCAGATACGCAGTATTTT. This rearrangement joins TRBV6-5 to TRBJ2-3, with 15 bases matching TRBD2. The CDR3 spans 19 residues. CDR1 is MNHEY, CDR2 SVGAGI, per germline. V lost 0 bases and J lost 4; bases outside the gene matches: 8.

On this clonotype: Given a much more abundant clone one base away, this may be a read error. The chain carries TRBV7-9 and TRBJ2-1; D perhaps matches TRBD2 (5 bases). Trimming took off 5 bases at V and 5 bases at J, with 13 bases between the two ends. Germline loops: CDR1 SEHNR, CDR2 FQNEAQ (reference sequence). CDR3 size: 14 residues. CDR3 loop: CASSPPGVHNEQFF. CDR3 bases: TGTGCCAGCAGCCCTCCCGGGGTCCACAATGAGCAGTTCTTC.

This chain joins TRBV6-5 and TRBJ2-1; D ambiguous. Trimming removed 2 bases from V and 3 bases from J, with 8 bases in between. Germline-derived CDR1 and CDR2 are MNHEY and SVGAGI. The CDR3 is 14 residues long. CDR3 bases: TGTGCCAGCAGTTACCAAGAGTACTACAATGAGCAGTTCTTC. Translation: CASSYQEYYNEQFF.

The chain recombines TRBV7-2 with TRBJ2-1, with unresolved D. The CDR3 is 12 residues long. V was cut by 5 bases and J by 6 bases, with 8 bases left in between. Germline assignment: CDR1 SGHTA and CDR2 FQGNSA. CDR3 sequence reads: CASSPWPNEQFF. The CDR3 DNA is TGTGCCAGCAGCCCATGGCCCAATGAGCAGTTCTTC.

This clonotype was observed a single time. The V call is TRBV19, the J call TRBJ1-5; 8 bases map to TRBD1. Germline loops: CDR1 LNHDA, CDR2 SQIVND (reference sequence). CDR3 length: 13 amino acids. With V trimmed by 4 bases and J by 6 bases, 2 bases remained unmatched. CDR3 loop: CASSTTGVQPQHF. In DNA, the CDR3 is TGTGCCAGTAGTACGACAGGGGTTCAGCCCCAGCATTTT.

This clonotype was counted once. The CDR3 region has the DNA TGTGCCTGGAGGGCTAGCGGGAGCAATGAGCAGTTCTTC. Amino acid sequence: CAWRASGSNEQFF. This rearrangement joins TRBV30 to TRBJ2-1; 10 bases are shared with TRBD2. Germline V gene data show CDR1 as GTSNPN and CDR2 as SVGIG (reference sequence). The J segment lost 6 bases and the V segment lost 3 bases, leaving 2 bases of the junction unmatched. There are 13 residues in the CDR3. Complete variable domain (other parts from reference TRBV30 and TRBJ2-1): SQTIHQWPATLVQPVGSPLSLECTVEGTSNPNLYWYRQAAGRGLQLLFYSVGIGQISSEVPQNLSASRPQDRQFILSSKKLLLSDSGFYLCAWRASGSNEQFFGPGTRLTVL.

The chain links TRBV4-1 to TRBJ1-5, with D possibly matching TRBD1 (5 bases). Trimming cost V 0 bases and J 0 bases, with 9 bases left between them. The CDR3 sequence is 16 residues long. CDR1 is MGHRA, CDR2 YSYEKL, per germline. DNA of the CDR3: TGCGCCAGCAGCCAAGACGGAGGGGATAGCAATCAGCCCCAGCATTTT. It yields the protein CASSQDGGDSNQPQHF.

The chain combines TRBV5-1 with TRBJ2-7; either TRBD1 or TRBD2 may supply D (5 bases each). The CDR3 is 14 amino acids. Trimming left V 6 bases short and J 3 bases short, with 16 bases between. Looked up from germline, CDR1 is SGHRS and CDR2 is YFSETQ. The CDR3 protein is CASNPPGRSYEQYF. The DNA for the CDR3 is TGCGCCAGCAACCCTCCGGGACGGAGCTACGAGCAGTACTTC.

J is TRBJ2-7 and V is TRBV12-3 or TRBV12-4; D gene uncertain. This CDR3 has 13 residues. Trimming took off 6 bases at V and 7 bases at J, with 16 bases between the two ends. The CDR3 region is CASRRTVDIEQYF. CDR3 coding DNA: TGTGCCAGCAGGAGGACGGTAGACATAGAGCAGTACTTC.

V is TRBV11-1 and J is TRBJ2-1; 11 bases are a match to TRBD1. Germline V gene sequence: CDR1 SGHAT, CDR2 FQDESV (reference sequence). J lost 8 bases, V lost 5 bases, and 5 bases had no gene match. The CDR3 runs to 14 residues. The CDR3 sequence: CASSGDRGWDEQFF. The CDR3 region has the DNA TGTGCCAGCAGCGGGGACAGGGGGTGGGATGAGCAGTTCTTC.